This T cell receptor (beta chain) was observed in a study of persistence of HIV-infected CD4 T cells. The libraries were made with immunoSEQ version 4 in survey mode. Method: immunoSEQ multiplex PCR; TCRdb's copy keeps in-frame clones and lacks some. In the table there are 25,000 to 30,000 clones, over 65% of which are singletons. Per germline, CDR1 MNHEY and CDR2 SMNVEV (reference sequence). V lost 1 base and J lost 3; bases outside the gene matches: 9. The CDR3 length is 17 residues. Stimulation used around 9.1 ug/mL lysate from CMV-infected fibroblasts. Memory cells lacking CD40L and CD69 with high CD45RO were sorted. To note about this clone: Its antigen is not known.

This TCR was recovered from an adult woman with HIV who was CMV-seropositive. The material was CD4+ T cells sorted from PBMCs after 18-hour stimulation, obtained from a patient who received antiretroviral therapy. This chain joins TRBV27 and TRBJ2-3, with 8 nucleotides matching TRBD2. The CDR3 DNA sequence: TGTGCCAGCAGTTTATTTTTCGGGGGGGTTGGTACAGATACGCAGTATTTT. This codes for CASSLFFGGVGTDTQYF.